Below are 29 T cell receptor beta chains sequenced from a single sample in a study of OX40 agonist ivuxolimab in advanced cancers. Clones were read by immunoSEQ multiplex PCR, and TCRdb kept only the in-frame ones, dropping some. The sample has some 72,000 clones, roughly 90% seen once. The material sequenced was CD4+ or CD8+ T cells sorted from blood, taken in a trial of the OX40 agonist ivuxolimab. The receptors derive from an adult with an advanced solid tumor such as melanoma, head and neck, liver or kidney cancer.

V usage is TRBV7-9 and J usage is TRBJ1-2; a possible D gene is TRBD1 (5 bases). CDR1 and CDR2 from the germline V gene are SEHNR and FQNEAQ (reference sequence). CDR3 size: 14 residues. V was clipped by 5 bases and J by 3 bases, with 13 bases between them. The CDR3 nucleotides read TGTGCCAGCAGCACCCCCGGGACGGACTATGGCTACACCTTC. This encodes CASSTPGTDYGYTF.

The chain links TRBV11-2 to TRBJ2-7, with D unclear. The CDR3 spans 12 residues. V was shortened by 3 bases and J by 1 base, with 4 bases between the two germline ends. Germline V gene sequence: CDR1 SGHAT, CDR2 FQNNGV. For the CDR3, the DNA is TGTGCCAGCAGCTTTGGTTCCTACGAGCAGTACTTC. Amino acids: CASSFGSYEQYF. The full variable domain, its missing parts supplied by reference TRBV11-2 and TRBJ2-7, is EAGVAQSPRYKIIEKRQSVAFWCNPISGHATLYWYQQILGQGPKLLIQFQNNGVVDDSQLPKDRFSAERLKGVDSTLKIQPAKLEDSAVYLCASSFGSYEQYFGPGTRLTVT.

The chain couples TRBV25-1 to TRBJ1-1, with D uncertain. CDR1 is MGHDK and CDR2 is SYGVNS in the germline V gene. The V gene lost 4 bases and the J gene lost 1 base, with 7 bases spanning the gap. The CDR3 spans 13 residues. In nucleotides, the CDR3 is TGTGCCAGCAGTGGCACTACGAACACTGAAGCTTTCTTT. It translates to CASSGTTNTEAFF.

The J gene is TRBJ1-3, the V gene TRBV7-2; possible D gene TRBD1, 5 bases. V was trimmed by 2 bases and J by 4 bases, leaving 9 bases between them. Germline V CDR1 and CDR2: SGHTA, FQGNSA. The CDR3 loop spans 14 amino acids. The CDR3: CASSLTGTGNTIYF. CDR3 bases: TGTGCCAGCAGCTTAACGGGGACGGGAAACACCATATATTTT.

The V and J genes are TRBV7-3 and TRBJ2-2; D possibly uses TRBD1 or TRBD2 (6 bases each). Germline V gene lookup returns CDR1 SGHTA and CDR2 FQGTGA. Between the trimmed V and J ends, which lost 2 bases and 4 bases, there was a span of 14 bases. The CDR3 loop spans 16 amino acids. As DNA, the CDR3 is TGTGCCAGCAGCTTAGCGGGGAACAGGGCCACCGGGGAGCTGTTTTTT. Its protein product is CASSLAGNRATGELFF.

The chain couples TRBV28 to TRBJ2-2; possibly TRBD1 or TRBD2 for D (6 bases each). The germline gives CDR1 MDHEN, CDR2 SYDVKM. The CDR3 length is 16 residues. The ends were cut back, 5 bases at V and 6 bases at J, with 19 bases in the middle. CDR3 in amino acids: CASSAQFGGLAGELFF. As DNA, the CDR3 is TGTGCCAGCAGTGCACAATTCGGGGGCCTTGCCGGGGAGCTGTTTTTT.

The chain's CDR3 is CASSPGVWGEKLFF. Here the CDR3 DNA reads TGTGCCAGCTCACCAGGGGTGTGGGGTGAAAAACTGTTTTTT. The rearrangement links TRBV18 to TRBJ1-4; no clear D gene. CDR1 KGHSH and CDR2 LQKENI come from the germline V gene. Deletions cut 2 bases from V and 7 bases from J, with 11 bases between. The CDR3 has 14 amino acids.

CDR3 protein: CASSDLGGFTDTQYF. The CDR3 region has the DNA TGTGCCAGCTCAGACTTAGGGGGTTTCACAGATACGCAGTATTTT. The rearrangement links TRBV18 to TRBJ2-3; TRBD1 is a possible D gene (6 bases). This CDR3 comprises 15 residues. Germline lookup yields CDR1 KGHSH and CDR2 LQKENI. Trimming took 5 bases from V and 2 from J, leaving 14 bases between them.

The CDR3 nucleotides are TGTGCCAGCAGCTTAACGGACTATGGCTACACCTTC. Its protein product is CASSLTDYGYTF. The chain has TRBV11-3 and TRBJ1-2; D is ambiguous. The germline V and J ends were trimmed by 2 bases and 3 bases, with 4 bases remaining between them. Germline V gene data show CDR1 as SGHNT and CDR2 as YENEEA. The CDR3 sequence is 12 residues long.

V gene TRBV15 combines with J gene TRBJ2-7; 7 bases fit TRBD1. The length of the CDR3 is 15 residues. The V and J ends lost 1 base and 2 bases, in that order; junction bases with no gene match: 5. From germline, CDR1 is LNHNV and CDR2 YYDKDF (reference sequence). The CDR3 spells CATSRGRDRPYEQYF. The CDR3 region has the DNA TGTGCCACCAGCAGAGGCCGGGACAGACCCTACGAGCAGTACTTC.

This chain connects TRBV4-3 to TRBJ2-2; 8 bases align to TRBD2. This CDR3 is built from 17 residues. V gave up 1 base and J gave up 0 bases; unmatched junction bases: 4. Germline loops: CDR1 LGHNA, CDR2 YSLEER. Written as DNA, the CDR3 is TGCGCCAGCAGCCAAGCCTTAGCGGGGACGAACACCGGGGAGCTGTTTTTT. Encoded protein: CASSQALAGTNTGELFF.

The CDR3 coding sequence is TGTGCCAGCAGCCCGACTATCTATCAGCCCCAGCATTTT. As protein: CASSPTIYQPQHF. The chain links TRBV28 to TRBJ1-5; D is uncertain. This CDR3 comprises 13 residues. CDR1 and CDR2 (germline): MDHEN, SYDVKM. Trimming removed 6 bases from V and 5 bases from J, with 11 bases in between.

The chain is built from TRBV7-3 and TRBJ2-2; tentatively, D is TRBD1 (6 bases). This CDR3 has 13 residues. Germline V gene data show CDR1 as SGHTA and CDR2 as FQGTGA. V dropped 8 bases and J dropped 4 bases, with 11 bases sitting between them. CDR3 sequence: CASGRGSTGELFF. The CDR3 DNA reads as TGTGCCAGCGGCAGGGGAAGCACCGGGGAGCTGTTTTTT.

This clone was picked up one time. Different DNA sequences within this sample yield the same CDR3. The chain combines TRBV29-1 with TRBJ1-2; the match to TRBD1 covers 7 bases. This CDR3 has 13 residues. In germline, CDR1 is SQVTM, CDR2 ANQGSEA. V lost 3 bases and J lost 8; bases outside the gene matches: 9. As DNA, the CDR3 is TGCAGCGTTGACCGGGGGCAGGGGGGGGGCTACACCTTC. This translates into CSVDRGQGGGYTF.

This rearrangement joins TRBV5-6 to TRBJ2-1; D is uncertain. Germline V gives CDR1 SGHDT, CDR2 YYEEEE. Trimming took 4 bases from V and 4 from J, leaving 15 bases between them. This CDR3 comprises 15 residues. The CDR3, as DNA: TGTGCCAGCAGCCATTCCGCTCGCCGGTACAATGAGCAGTTCTTC. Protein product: CASSHSARRYNEQFF.

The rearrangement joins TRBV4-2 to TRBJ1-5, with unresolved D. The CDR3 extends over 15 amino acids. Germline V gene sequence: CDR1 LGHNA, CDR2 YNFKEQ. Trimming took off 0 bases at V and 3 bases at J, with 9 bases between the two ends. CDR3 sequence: CASSQDGGNNQPQHF. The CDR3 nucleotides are TGTGCCAGCAGCCAAGACGGAGGGAACAATCAGCCCCAGCATTTT.

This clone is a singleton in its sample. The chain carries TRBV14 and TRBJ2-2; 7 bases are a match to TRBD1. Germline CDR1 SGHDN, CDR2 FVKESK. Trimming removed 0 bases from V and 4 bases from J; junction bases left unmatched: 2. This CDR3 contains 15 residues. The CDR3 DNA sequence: TGTGCCAGCAGCCAAGAGGGGACAGTCACCGGGGAGCTGTTTTTT. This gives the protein CASSQEGTVTGELFF.

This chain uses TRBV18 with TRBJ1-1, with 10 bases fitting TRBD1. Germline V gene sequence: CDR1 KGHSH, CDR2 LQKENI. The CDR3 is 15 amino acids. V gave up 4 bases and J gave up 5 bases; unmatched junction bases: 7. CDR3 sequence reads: CASSLRQGAGTEAFF. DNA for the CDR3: TGTGCCAGCTCACTTCGACAGGGGGCAGGTACTGAAGCTTTCTTT.

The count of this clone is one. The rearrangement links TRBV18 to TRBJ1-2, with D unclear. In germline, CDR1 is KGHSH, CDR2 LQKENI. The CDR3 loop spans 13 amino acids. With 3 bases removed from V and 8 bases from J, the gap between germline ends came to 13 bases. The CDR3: CASSPGEELGYTF. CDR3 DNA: TGTGCCAGCTCACCTGGTGAGGAGCTCGGCTACACCTTC. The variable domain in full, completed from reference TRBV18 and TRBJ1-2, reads NAGVMQNPRHLVRRRGQEARLRCSPMKGHSHVYWYRQLPEEGLKFMVYLQKENIIDESGMPKERFSAEFPKEGPSILRIQQVVRGDSAAYFCASSPGEELGYTFGSGTRLTVV.

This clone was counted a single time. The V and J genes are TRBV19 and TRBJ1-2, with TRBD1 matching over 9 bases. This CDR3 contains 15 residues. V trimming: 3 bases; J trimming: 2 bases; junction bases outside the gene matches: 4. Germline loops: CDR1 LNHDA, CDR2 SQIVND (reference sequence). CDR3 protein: CASSMAGTGNYGYTF. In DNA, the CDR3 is TGTGCCAGTAGTATGGCCGGGACAGGGAACTATGGCTACACCTTC.

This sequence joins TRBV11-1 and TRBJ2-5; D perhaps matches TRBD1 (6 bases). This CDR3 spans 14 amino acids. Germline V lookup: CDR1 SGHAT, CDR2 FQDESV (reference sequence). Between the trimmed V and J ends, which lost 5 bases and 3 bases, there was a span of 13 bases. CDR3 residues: CASSPGPGEETQYF. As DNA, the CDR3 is TGTGCCAGCAGCCCAGGGCCAGGGGAAGAGACCCAGTACTTC.

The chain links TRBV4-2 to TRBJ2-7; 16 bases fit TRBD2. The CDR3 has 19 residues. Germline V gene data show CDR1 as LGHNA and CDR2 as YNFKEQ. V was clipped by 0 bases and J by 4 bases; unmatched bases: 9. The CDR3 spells CASSQDQGTSGRAGYEQYF. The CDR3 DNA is TGTGCCAGCAGCCAAGATCAGGGGACTAGCGGGAGGGCCGGGTACGAGCAGTACTTC.

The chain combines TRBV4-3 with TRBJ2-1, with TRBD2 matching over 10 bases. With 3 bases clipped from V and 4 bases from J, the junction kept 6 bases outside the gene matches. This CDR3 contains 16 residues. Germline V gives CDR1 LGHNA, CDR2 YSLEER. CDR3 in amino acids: CASSHLAGVSYNEQFF. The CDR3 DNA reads TGCGCCAGCAGCCACCTAGCGGGAGTAAGTTACAATGAGCAGTTCTTC.

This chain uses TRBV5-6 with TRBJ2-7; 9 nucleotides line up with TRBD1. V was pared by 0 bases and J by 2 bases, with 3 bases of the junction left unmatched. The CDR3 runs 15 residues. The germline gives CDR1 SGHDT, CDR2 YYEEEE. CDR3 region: CASSLGDRVTYEQYF. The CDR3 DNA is TGTGCCAGCAGCTTGGGGGACAGGGTAACCTACGAGCAGTACTTC.

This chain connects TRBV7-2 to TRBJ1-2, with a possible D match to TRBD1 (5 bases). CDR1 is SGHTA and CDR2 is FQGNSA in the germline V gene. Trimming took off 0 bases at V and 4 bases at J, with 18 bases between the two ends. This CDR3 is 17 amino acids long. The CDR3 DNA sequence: TGTGCCAGCAGCTTAGCGGGGACGGCTGGTTTGCTCTATGGCTACACCTTC. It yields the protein CASSLAGTAGLLYGYTF.

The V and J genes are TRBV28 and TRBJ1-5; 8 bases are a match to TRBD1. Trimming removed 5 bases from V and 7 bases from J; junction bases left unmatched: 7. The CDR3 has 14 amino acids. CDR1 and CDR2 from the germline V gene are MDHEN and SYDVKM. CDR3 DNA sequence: TGTGCCAGCAGTCCCGGACAGGGACGACAGCCCCAGCATTTT. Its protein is CASSPGQGRQPQHF.

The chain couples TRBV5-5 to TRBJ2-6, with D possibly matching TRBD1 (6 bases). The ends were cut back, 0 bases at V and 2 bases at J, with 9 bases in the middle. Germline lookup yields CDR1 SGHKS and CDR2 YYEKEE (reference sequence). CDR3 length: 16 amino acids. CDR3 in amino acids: CASSLVTGPGANVLTF. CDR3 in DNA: TGTGCCAGCAGCTTGGTAACAGGGCCTGGGGCCAACGTCCTGACTTTC.

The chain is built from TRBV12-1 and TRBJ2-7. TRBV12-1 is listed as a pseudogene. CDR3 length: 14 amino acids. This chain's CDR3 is CASSFTPAAYEQYF. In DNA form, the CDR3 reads TGTGCCAGCAGCTTTACCCCTGCCGCCTACGAGCAGTACTTC.

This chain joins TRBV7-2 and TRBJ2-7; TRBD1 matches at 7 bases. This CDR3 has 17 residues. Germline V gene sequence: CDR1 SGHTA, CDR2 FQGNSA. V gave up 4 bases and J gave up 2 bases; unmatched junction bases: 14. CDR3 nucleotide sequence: TGTGCCAGCAGCTCTCAATCAGGACAGGCAATTACCTACGAGCAGTACTTC. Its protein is CASSSQSGQAITYEQYF.